The 26 T cell receptor beta chains presented below share a single source sample, sequenced in a study of yellow fever vaccine responses in identical twins. A single record per CDR3 protein comes from TCRdb applying MiXCR to the RT-PCR reads. The sample consists of roughly 4,200 distinct CDR3 sequences, 85% of them appearing once. The specimen comprised T cells from blood (PBMCs), unsorted or a sorted subset (not recorded which), sampled before or after yellow fever vaccination (not recorded which). These receptors were collected from a woman under 30 who received the yellow fever vaccine.

The J gene is TRBJ2-1, the V gene TRBV11-1; no clear D. Germline V gene lookup returns CDR1 SGHAT and CDR2 FQDESV (reference sequence). The CDR3 is 8 residues long. Deletions cut 5 bases from V and 15 bases from J, with 5 bases between. The CDR3 coding sequence is TGTGCCAGCAGCCCTAGGTTCTTC. Translating gives CASSPRFF.

This CDR3 is CASSQYLGQGPYEQYF. CDR3 DNA sequence: TGTGCCAGCAGCCAATACTTGGGACAGGGGCCCTACGAGCAGTACTTC. V and J are TRBV4-2 and TRBJ2-7; 10 bases line up with TRBD1. Trimming took 2 bases from V and 2 from J; bases not matched to a gene: 6. Germline V gene data show CDR1 as LGHNA and CDR2 as YNFKEQ. This CDR3 spans 16 amino acids.

The V and J genes are TRBV5-6 and TRBJ2-1; tentative D call: TRBD1 (5 bases). The CDR3 has 13 residues. V was trimmed by 4 bases and J by 3 bases, leaving 8 bases between them. CDR1 is SGHDT and CDR2 is YYEEEE in the germline V gene. The chain's CDR3 is CASSPDSYNEQFF. CDR3 nucleotides: TGTGCCAGCAGCCCCGACAGCTACAATGAGCAGTTCTTC.

The J gene is TRBJ2-1, the V gene TRBV11-1, with 10 bases identical to TRBD2. The CDR3 is made up of 17 amino acids. The V gene end was trimmed by 5 bases and the J gene end by 9 bases; junction bases not matched to a gene: 16. Germline-derived CDR1 and CDR2 are SGHAT and FQDESV (reference sequence). This CDR3 reads CASSPRIGLAGEFEQFF. The CDR3 DNA sequence: TGTGCCAGCAGCCCCCGGATTGGGCTAGCGGGAGAGTTTGAGCAGTTCTTC. Drawing the rest from reference TRBV11-1 and TRBJ2-1, the complete variable domain is EAEVAQSPRYKITEKSQAVAFWCDPISGHATLYWYRQILGQGPELLVQFQDESVVDDSQLPKDRFSAERLKGVDSTLKIQPAELGDSAMYLCASSPRIGLAGEFEQFFGPGTRLTVL.

This chain links TRBV2 with TRBJ2-7; tentative D call: TRBD2 (5 bases). This CDR3 is 14 amino acids long. Between the trimmed V and J ends, which lost 3 bases and 0 bases, there was a span of 9 bases. From germline, CDR1 is SNHLY and CDR2 FYNNEI. Here the CDR3 DNA reads TGTGCCAGCAGTGAGAGGGAAAGCTCCTACGAGCAGTACTTC. This sequence encodes CASSERESSYEQYF.

V gene TRBV11-3 combines with J gene TRBJ2-1, with TRBD1 identical over 7 bases. Germline V gene data show CDR1 as SGHNT and CDR2 as YENEEA. The CDR3 is made up of 14 amino acids. V lost 5 bases, J lost 4 bases, and 5 bases stayed unmatched. The CDR3 reads CASSPRQGYNEQFF. In DNA, the CDR3 is TGTGCCAGCAGCCCCCGACAGGGTTACAATGAGCAGTTCTTC.

This clonotype appeared a single time. The V gene is TRBV6-4, the J gene TRBJ2-3; 12 bases fit TRBD2. Germline V gene data show CDR1 as MRHNA and CDR2 as SNTAGT. V was clipped by 0 bases and J by 5 bases; unmatched bases: 3. The CDR3 is made up of 16 amino acids. CDR3 sequence: CASSDSTSGSVDTQYF. The CDR3 region has the DNA TGTGCCAGCAGTGACTCGACTAGCGGGAGCGTAGATACGCAGTATTTT.

The CDR3 bases are TGTGCCAGCTCTCAACGGGTAGATACGCAGTATTTT. This gives the protein CASSQRVDTQYF. The rearrangement links TRBV18 to TRBJ2-3; D not certain. The germline CDR1 and CDR2 sequences are KGHSH and LQKENI. The CDR3 spans 12 residues. Trimming removed 6 bases at V and 5 bases at J, with 9 bases between.

The chain is built from TRBV7-3 and TRBJ2-2; D might be TRBD1 or TRBD2, each matching 5 bases. In germline, CDR1 is SGHTA, CDR2 FQGTGA. The CDR3 covers 13 residues. V shed 1 base and J shed 7 bases, with 7 bases lying between them. CDR3 residues: CASSLNGGGELFF. The CDR3 region has the DNA TGTGCCAGCAGCTTAAATGGGGGCGGGGAGCTGTTTTTT. Variable domain in full (rest from reference TRBV7-3 and TRBJ2-2): GAGVSQTPSNKVTEKGKYVELRCDPISGHTALYWYRQSLGQGPEFLIYFQGTGAADDSGLPNDRFFAVRPEGSVSTLKIQRTERGDSAVYLCASSLNGGGELFFGEGSRLTVL.

The V call is TRBV2, the J call TRBJ2-7, with D tentatively TRBD1 (7 bases). Deletions cut 0 bases from V and 8 bases from J, with 17 bases between. This CDR3 has 15 residues. Looked up from germline, CDR1 is SNHLY and CDR2 is FYNNEI. This CDR3 reads CASSEAAGGPTQQYF. As DNA, the CDR3 is TGTGCCAGCAGTGAAGCTGCAGGGGGGCCTACGCAGCAGTACTTC.

The chain has TRBV19 and TRBJ2-7; D call uncertain. This CDR3 spans 14 amino acids. V was clipped by 5 bases and J by 1 base, with 12 bases between them. The germline V gene encodes CDR1 LNHDA and CDR2 SQIVND (reference sequence). CDR3 loop: CASSSQRSSYEQYF. In nucleotides, the CDR3 is TGTGCCAGTAGTTCTCAACGAAGTTCCTACGAGCAGTACTTC.

As to this clonotype: One end of the junction fails to match germline, which may point to a read error. This chain connects TRBV7-2 to TRBJ2-7, with TRBD2 matching over 9 bases. The CDR3 totals 15 residues. Germline V gives CDR1 SGHTA, CDR2 FQGNSA. As DNA, the CDR3 is TGTGCCAGCAGCGTAGCGGGAGATGTTTCCTACGAGCAGTACTTC. This gives the protein CASSVAGDVSYEQYF. The entire variable domain, with the rest obtained from reference TRBV7-2 and TRBJ2-7, is as follows: GAGVSQSPSNKVTEKGKDVELRCDPISGHTALYWYRQSLGQGLEFLIYFQGNSAPDKSGLPSDRFSAERTGGSVSTLTIQRTQQEDSAVYLCASSVAGDVSYEQYFGPGTRLTVT.

This chain joins TRBV11-1 and TRBJ2-1, with D unresolved. Trimming cost V 1 base and J 15 bases, with 16 bases left between them. The CDR3 is made up of 13 amino acids. Germline V lookup: CDR1 SGHAT, CDR2 FQDESV (reference sequence). The CDR3 sequence: CASSLVNEPQLFF. The DNA for the CDR3 is TGTGCCAGCAGCTTAGTTAACGAGCCTCAGTTGTTCTTC.

The V call is TRBV13, the J call TRBJ2-5; 10 bases fit TRBD1. Germline loops: CDR1 PRHDT, CDR2 FYEKMQ (reference sequence). V shed 7 bases, J shed 4 bases, and the junction held 9 bases outside the gene matches. The CDR3 consists of 15 residues. The CDR3 reads CASKAPGQGRETQYF. CDR3 sequence (DNA): TGTGCCAGCAAAGCGCCGGGACAGGGGAGAGAGACCCAGTACTTC.

The chain recombines TRBV6-4 with TRBJ1-1; perhaps TRBD1 as D (5 bases). Trimming stripped 5 bases from V and 3 bases from J, with 13 bases between. This CDR3 has 14 residues. Germline V CDR1 and CDR2: MRHNA, SNTAGT. CDR3 protein: CASSRLGRDTEAFF. CDR3 sequence (DNA): TGTGCCAGCAGTCGACTCGGCAGGGACACTGAAGCTTTCTTT.

This clonotype was detected only once. The V call is TRBV15, the J call TRBJ2-7, with D unclear. CDR3 length: 14 amino acids. The V gene's germline CDR1 is LNHNV and CDR2 YYDKDF (reference sequence). Trimming stripped 2 bases from V and 0 bases from J, with 8 bases between. The CDR3: CATSRTGSSYEQYF. Written as DNA, the CDR3 is TGTGCCACCAGCAGAACTGGGTCCTCCTACGAGCAGTACTTC.

The J gene is TRBJ2-5, the V gene TRBV7-9, with 8 bases aligning to TRBD1. The V segment lost 5 bases and the J segment 2 bases; nucleotides outside the gene matches: 10. The CDR3 loop spans 16 amino acids. Germline loops: CDR1 SEHNR, CDR2 FQNEAQ (reference sequence). CDR3 nucleotides: TGTGCCAGCAGCCCGGGACAGGTCTTCGTTCAAGAGACCCAGTACTTC. It specifies CASSPGQVFVQETQYF.

J is TRBJ2-1 and V is TRBV6-2 or TRBV6-3, with D unresolved. The germline V and J ends were trimmed by 2 bases and 7 bases, with 6 bases remaining between them. CDR1 and CDR2 from the germline V gene are MNHEY and SVGEGT. The CDR3 has 12 amino acids. CDR3 sequence (DNA): TGTGCCAGCAGTTACCTTAAAAATGAGCAGTTCTTC. Translation: CASSYLKNEQFF.

This clonotype was seen only once. CDR3 sequence (DNA): TGTGCCAGCAGCTTAGAGACCGAGGATCTGTTTTTT. Protein product: CASSLETEDLFF. The chain uses TRBV11-1 and TRBJ1-4; no reliable D call. The germline V gene has CDR1 SGHAT and CDR2 FQDESV (reference sequence). This CDR3 spans 12 amino acids. V gave up 1 base and J gave up 14 bases, with 11 bases separating them.

The rearrangement joins TRBV7-9 to TRBJ2-7; D perhaps matches TRBD1 (6 bases). Per the germline V gene, CDR1 is SEHNR and CDR2 is FQNEAQ (reference sequence). The V end was cut by 2 bases, the J end by 4 bases, with 15 bases between. The CDR3 extends over 15 amino acids. The chain's CDR3 is CASSLPHAGVYEQYF. The CDR3 DNA sequence: TGTGCCAGCAGCTTACCCCACGCAGGGGTATACGAGCAGTACTTC.

V gene TRBV11-1 combines with J gene TRBJ1-1; D not certain. Trimming removed 0 bases from V and 7 bases from J, with 9 bases in between. CDR3 size: 13 residues. CDR1 is SGHAT, CDR2 FQDESV, per germline (reference sequence). CDR3 loop: CASSLAYPGEAFF. The CDR3 DNA reads TGTGCCAGCAGCTTAGCATACCCAGGTGAAGCTTTCTTT.

Here the CDR3 DNA reads TGCAGCGTTGGCAGCGGGGTATACGAGCAGTACTTC. Protein: CSVGSGVYEQYF. The chain uses TRBV29-1 and TRBJ2-7; 7 bases match TRBD2. The J segment lost 4 bases and the V segment lost 4 bases, leaving 4 bases of the junction unmatched. Per the germline V gene, CDR1 is SQVTM and CDR2 is ANQGSEA. This CDR3 comprises 12 residues.

This sequence joins TRBV7-8 and TRBJ1-5, with 10 bases identical to TRBD1. The CDR3 has 15 amino acids. Trimming removed 1 base from V and 5 bases from J; junction bases left unmatched: 2. Germline CDR1 and CDR2: SGHVS and FQNEAQ. The CDR3 protein is CASSLGTGGHQPQHF. The CDR3 DNA follows: TGTGCCAGCAGCTTAGGGACAGGGGGACATCAGCCCCAGCATTTT.

The chain uses TRBV29-1 and TRBJ2-7; 7 bases match TRBD1. Germline V lookup: CDR1 SQVTM, CDR2 ANQGSEA. The length of the CDR3 is 13 residues. V lost 5 bases, J lost 2 bases, and 6 bases stayed unmatched. The CDR3 DNA reads TGCAGCGTTTACAGGGGTAACGCCTACGAGCAGTACTTC. Its protein is CSVYRGNAYEQYF.

The chain employs TRBV20-1 and TRBJ2-7, with no clear D. This CDR3 has 10 amino acids. Germline loops: CDR1 DFQATT, CDR2 SNEGSKA (reference sequence). The ends were cut back, 6 bases at V and 3 bases at J, with 6 bases in the middle. The CDR3 DNA reads as TGCAGTGCCCCCATCTACGAGCAGTACTTC. Amino acids: CSAPIYEQYF.

The CDR3 region has the DNA TGCAGTGGGCCACTAGCGGTTTACAATGAGCAGTTCTTC. Protein sequence: CSGPLAVYNEQFF. The V gene is TRBV20-1, the J gene TRBJ2-1; 8 nucleotides align to TRBD2. The CDR3 is 13 residues long. Germline V CDR1 and CDR2: DFQATT, SNEGSKA (reference sequence). V dropped 7 bases and J dropped 4; count of bases not matched to a gene: 6.